The clone carrying this TCR beta chain was seen a handful of times. This sample was taken from a study of CD8+ T cells in alopecia areata. Study details: Treated patients were given oral tofacitinib, which was dosed at 5 to 10 mg twice daily. It was 6 to 18 months of tofacitinib, and then there were 6 months off drug.

V shed 3 bases and J shed 3 bases, with 9 bases lying between them. CDR1 LNHDA and CDR2 SQIVND come from the germline V gene (reference sequence). The CDR3 is made up of 14 amino acids. Extraction and reverse transcription of RNA yielded cDNA as the sequencing template. Libraries were prepared by immunoSEQ multiplex PCR; TCRdb keeps only in-frame clonotypes and omits some of them. The sample lists about 150,000 clones, over 80% occurring once. The source was CD8+ T cells sorted from blood, collected at week 0. This chain connects TRBV19 to TRBJ2-1; D assignment may be TRBD1 or TRBD2 (5 bases each). This TCR derives from a human donor with alopecia areata. In DNA form, the CDR3 reads TGTGCCAGTAGTATGGGACCTCTCTACAATGAGCAGTTCTTC. Translation gives CASSMGPLYNEQFF.